Sequencing of this T cell receptor (beta chain) was carried out in a study of T-cell reconstitution after alpha-beta-depleted transplantation in children listed by TCRdb under 2016. General notes on the study: T-cell immune reconstitution after TCRalphabeta/CD19-depleted allogeneic hematopoietic cell transplantation in children was quantitatively tracked in the study by means of TCR repertoire profiling.

The treatment or condition label, as the study defines it: allogeneic hematopoietic cell transplantation with graft depleted of TCRalphabeta T cells and CD19 B cells. The children who served as transplant recipients had been given grafts of TCRalphabeta/CD19-depleted allogeneic hematopoietic cells. This clonotype was observed a few times. No cognate antigen has been identified for it. Nothing much larger sits one base from this clone, and base qualities are not available. Study-level results and caveats: In some patients, the high TCRbeta diversity seen at day 60 was put down to recipient T cells and intrathymic progenitors that had survived conditioning. The apparently early recovery of alphabetaT-cell counts about two months after transplant reportedly depended on only several hundred rapidly expanded clones that came from non-depleted graft cells. Over the following months the frequencies of hyperexpanded clones went down, and after one year T-cell counts and TCRbeta diversity were mostly credited to newly produced T cells.

The library was made by PCR. Instrument used: Illumina HiSeq 2500. To normalize quantification of the TCRbeta repertoire, the TCR libraries were built with molecular barcoding that relied on unique molecular identifiers. TCRdb itself trimmed the public reads at Q25 with fastp, ran MiXCR and retained productive beta chains. Duplicate CDR3 protein sequences are folded into a single record with the most common DNA and genes. Here the sample has just over 200,000 distinct CDR3 sequences; about 8.2% occur a single time. Of the sample, approximately 40% is held by the ten largest clones. From V the trimming removes 0 bases and from J it removes 6 bases, while the gene matches leave 8 bases of the junction unaccounted for. Sequences SGHRS (CDR1) and YFSETQ (CDR2) are obtained from the germline V gene. There are 15 amino acids in the CDR3, from cysteine to valine inclusive. Only the CDR3 part of the read is kept: 45 bases, read in frame from the first base.

The sequence was collected from a male patient between 2 and 15 years old who had a stem cell transplant for acute myeloid leukemia, so the T cells may come from the graft donor. The sequencing here drew on PBMCs, mostly from graft donor cells, taken 360 days after TCRalphabeta/CD19-depleted stem cell transplant. The chain employs TRBV5-1 and TRBJ2-7; TRBD2 lines up with 8 middle nucleotides. The CDR3 sequence is CASSLVGGASGEQYV. The bases are TGCGCCAGCAGCTTGGTCGGGGGGGCCTCCGGCGAGCAGTACGTC.